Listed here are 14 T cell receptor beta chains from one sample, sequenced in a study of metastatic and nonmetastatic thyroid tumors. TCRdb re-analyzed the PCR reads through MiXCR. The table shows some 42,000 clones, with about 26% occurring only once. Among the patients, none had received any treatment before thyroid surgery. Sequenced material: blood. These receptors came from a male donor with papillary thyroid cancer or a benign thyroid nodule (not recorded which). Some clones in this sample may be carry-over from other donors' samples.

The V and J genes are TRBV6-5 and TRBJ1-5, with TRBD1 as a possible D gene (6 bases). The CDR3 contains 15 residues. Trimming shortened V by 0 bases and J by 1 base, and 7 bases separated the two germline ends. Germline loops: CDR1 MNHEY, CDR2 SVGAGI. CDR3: CASSYSQGSNQPQHF. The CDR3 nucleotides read TGTGCCAGCAGTTACTCACAGGGCAGCAATCAGCCCCAGCATTTT.

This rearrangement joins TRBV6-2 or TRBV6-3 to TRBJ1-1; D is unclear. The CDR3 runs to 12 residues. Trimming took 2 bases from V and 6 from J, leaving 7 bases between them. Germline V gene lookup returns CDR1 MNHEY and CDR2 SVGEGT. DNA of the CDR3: TGTGCCAGCAGTTACGAGCCACCTGAAGCTTTCTTT. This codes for CASSYEPPEAFF.

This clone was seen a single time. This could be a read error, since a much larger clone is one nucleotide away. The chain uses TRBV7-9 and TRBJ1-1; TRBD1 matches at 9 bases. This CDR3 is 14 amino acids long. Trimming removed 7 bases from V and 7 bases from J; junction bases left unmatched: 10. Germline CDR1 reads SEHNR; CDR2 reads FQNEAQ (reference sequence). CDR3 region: CASILRDRVFEAFF. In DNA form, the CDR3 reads TGTGCCAGCATCCTCCGGGACAGGGTGTTTGAAGCTTTCTTT.

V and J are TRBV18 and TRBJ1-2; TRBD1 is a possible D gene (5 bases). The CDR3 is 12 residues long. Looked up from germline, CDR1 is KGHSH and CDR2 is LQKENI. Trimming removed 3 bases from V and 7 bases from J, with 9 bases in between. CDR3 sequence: CASSPLGVGYTF. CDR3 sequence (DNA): TGTGCCAGCTCACCGTTGGGGGTTGGCTACACCTTC.

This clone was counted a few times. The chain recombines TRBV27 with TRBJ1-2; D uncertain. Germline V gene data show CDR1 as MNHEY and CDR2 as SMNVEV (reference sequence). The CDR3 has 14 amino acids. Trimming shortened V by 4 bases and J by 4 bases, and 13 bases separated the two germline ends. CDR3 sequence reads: CASSSLLGVYGYTF. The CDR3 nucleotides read TGTGCCAGCAGTTCTTTGTTGGGCGTCTATGGCTACACCTTC.

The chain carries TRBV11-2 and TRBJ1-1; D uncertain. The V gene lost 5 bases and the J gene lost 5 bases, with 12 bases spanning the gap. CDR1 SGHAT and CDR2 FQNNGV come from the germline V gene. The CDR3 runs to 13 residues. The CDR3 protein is CASSLSRRTEAFF. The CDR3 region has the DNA TGTGCCAGCAGCCTCAGCAGGAGGACTGAAGCTTTCTTT.

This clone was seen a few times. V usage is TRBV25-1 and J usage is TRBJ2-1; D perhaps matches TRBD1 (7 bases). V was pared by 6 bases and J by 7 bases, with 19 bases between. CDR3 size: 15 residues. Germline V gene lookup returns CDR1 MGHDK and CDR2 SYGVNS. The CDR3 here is CASSRRLQGRNEQFF. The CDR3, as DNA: TGTGCCAGCAGCAGAAGACTACAGGGGAGGAATGAGCAGTTCTTC.

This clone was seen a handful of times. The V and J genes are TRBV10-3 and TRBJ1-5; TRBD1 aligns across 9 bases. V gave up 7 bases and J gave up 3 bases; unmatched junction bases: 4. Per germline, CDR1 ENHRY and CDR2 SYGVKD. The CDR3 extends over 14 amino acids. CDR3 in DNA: TGTGCCATCAAGGGACAGGGTAACAATCAGCCCCAGCATTTT. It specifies CAIKGQGNNQPQHF.

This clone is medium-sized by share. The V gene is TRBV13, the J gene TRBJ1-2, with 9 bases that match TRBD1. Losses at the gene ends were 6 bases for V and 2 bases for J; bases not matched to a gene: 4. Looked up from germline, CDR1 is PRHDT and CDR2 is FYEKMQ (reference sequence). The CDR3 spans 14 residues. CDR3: CASRPGQGNYGYTF. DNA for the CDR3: TGTGCCAGCAGACCTGGACAGGGGAACTATGGCTACACCTTC.

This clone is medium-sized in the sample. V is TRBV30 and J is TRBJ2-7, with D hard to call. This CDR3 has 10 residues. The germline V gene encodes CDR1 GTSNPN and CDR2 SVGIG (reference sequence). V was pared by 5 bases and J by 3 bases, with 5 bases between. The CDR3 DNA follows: TGTGCCTGGGGGTACTACGAGCAGTACTTC. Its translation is CAWGYYEQYF.

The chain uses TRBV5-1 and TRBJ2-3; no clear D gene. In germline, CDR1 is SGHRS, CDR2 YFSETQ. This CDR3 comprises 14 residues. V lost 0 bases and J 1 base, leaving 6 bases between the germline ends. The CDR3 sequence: CASSLAQRTDTQYF. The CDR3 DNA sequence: TGCGCCAGCAGCTTGGCCCAGCGCACAGATACGCAGTATTTT.

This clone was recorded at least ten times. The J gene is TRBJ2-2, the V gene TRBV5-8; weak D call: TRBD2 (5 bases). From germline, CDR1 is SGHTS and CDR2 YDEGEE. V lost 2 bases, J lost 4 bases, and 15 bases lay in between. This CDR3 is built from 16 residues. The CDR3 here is CASSFMDFPFTGELFF. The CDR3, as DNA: TGTGCCAGCAGCTTCATGGACTTCCCTTTCACCGGGGAGCTGTTTTTT.

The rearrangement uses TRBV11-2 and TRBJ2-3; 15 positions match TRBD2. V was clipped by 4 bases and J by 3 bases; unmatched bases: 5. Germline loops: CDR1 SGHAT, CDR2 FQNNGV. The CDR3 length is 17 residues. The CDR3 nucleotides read TGTGCCAGCAGCTCGGGACTAGCGGGAGGAGTGACAGATACGCAGTATTTT. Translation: CASSSGLAGGVTDTQYF.

CDR3 nucleotides: TGTGCCATCAGTGAGTCGGCAGGGGGCTACGAGCAGTACTTC. Translating gives CAISESAGGYEQYF. This chain joins TRBV10-3 and TRBJ2-7; 7 nucleotides match TRBD1. V shed 0 bases, J shed 3 bases, and the junction held 2 bases outside the gene matches. This CDR3 contains 14 residues. The germline V gene encodes CDR1 ENHRY and CDR2 SYGVKD.